A single T cell receptor (beta chain) is shown here with its context. No antigen is known for it. This CDR3 is 15 amino acids long. Trimming cost V 3 bases and J 6 bases; bases outside gene matches: 5. In germline, CDR1 is SGHRS, CDR2 YFSETQ. This specimen belongs to a study of T cell repertoires in cytomegalovirus infection. Study context: Both recently identified HLA-C-restricted and well-studied HLA-B-restricted CMV epitopes were used in the study. Indicated by public TCR beta signatures were CMV infection and matching HLA type.

TCRdb re-called the reads with MiXCR, one entry per CDR3 protein. This sample has some 920,000 distinct CDR3 sequences; approximately 33% occur once, and the top ten carry 13%. This sequence originates from a human donor in good health (CMV status not recorded). Some clones in this sample may be carry-over from other donors' samples. The source was cultured CD8+ T cells from PBMCs, collected from culture after CMV antigen stimulation. The chain combines TRBV5-1 with TRBJ2-1; 11 bases agree with TRBD2. CDR3 region: CASSSSGLAVNEQFF. In DNA form, the CDR3 reads TGCGCCAGCAGCTCGTCGGGACTAGCGGTCAATGAGCAGTTCTTC.